A selection of T cell receptor beta chains follows, all from one sample in a study. TCRdb re-called the 5' RACE reads with MiXCR, one entry per CDR3 protein. The table records roughly 39,000 distinct CDR3 sequences, 18% of them present only once. Sequencing was performed on naive CD4+ T cells sorted from a lymph node. These receptors were taken from a female donor with breast cancer. CDR3s include the opening cysteine and the closing phenylalanine or tryptophan. The order of the fields is CDR3 DNA, CDR3 protein, clone size, V gene, J gene, CDR3 length, D gene. The D gene is left open where the match is weak. Size tells how often a clone was seen (once, few, many) or the class of an expanded clone, and some rows leave it out.

CDR3 DNA: TGTGCCAGCAGCCCTAGCACGGCGGCCGCTGAGCAGTTCTTC
CDR3 protein: CASSPSTAAAEQFF
clone size: few
V gene: TRBV7-3
J gene: TRBJ2-1
CDR3 length: 14
D gene: NA

CDR3 DNA: TGCGCCAGCAGCTTCCCGGACGCCGTAGATACGCAGTATTTT
CDR3 protein: CASSFPDAVDTQYF
clone size: NA
V gene: TRBV5-1
J gene: TRBJ2-3
CDR3 length: 14
D gene: NA

CDR3 DNA: TGTGCCAGCAGCTTAGATTACGGGAGTGTCAACAATGAGCAGTTCTTC
CDR3 protein: CASSLDYGSVNNEQFF
clone size: NA
V gene: TRBV11-2
J gene: TRBJ2-1
CDR3 length: 16
D gene: NA

CDR3 DNA: TGCAGTGCCCCGGGACTGGGAGATACGCAGTATTTT
CDR3 protein: CSAPGLGDTQYF
clone size: few
V gene: TRBV20-1
J gene: TRBJ2-3
CDR3 length: 12
D gene: NA

CDR3 DNA: TGCGCCAGCAGCCCCGGGACAGGGGTGGAGACCCAGTACTTC
CDR3 protein: CASSPGTGVETQYF
clone size: NA
V gene: TRBV5-1
J gene: TRBJ2-5
CDR3 length: 14
D gene: TRBD1

CDR3 DNA: TGTGCCAGCTCGCCCCGGAGGGGGCAAGAGACCCAGTACTTC
CDR3 protein: CASSPRRGQETQYF
clone size: NA
V gene: TRBV12-3/TRBV12-4
J gene: TRBJ2-5
CDR3 length: 14
D gene: NA

CDR3 DNA: TGTGCCAGCAGCGTACAAACAAACTACAATGAGCAGTTCTTC
CDR3 protein: CASSVQTNYNEQFF
clone size: many
V gene: TRBV9
J gene: TRBJ2-1
CDR3 length: 14
D gene: NA

CDR3 DNA: TGCAGTGCCATGGAGGGCCTTAACTATGGCTACACCTTC
CDR3 protein: CSAMEGLNYGYTF
clone size: NA
V gene: TRBV20-1
J gene: TRBJ1-2
CDR3 length: 13
D gene: NA

CDR3 DNA: TGTGCCAGCAGCTTAGCCTGGGCCAGCAATCAGCCCCAGCATTTT
CDR3 protein: CASSLAWASNQPQHF
clone size: NA
V gene: TRBV7-2
J gene: TRBJ1-5
CDR3 length: 15
D gene: NA

CDR3 DNA: TGCGCCAGCAGCTTTTCTGGCCAGAGGGTTCCCTACTTC
CDR3 protein: CASSFSGQRVPYF
clone size: few
V gene: TRBV5-1
J gene: TRBJ2-7
CDR3 length: 13
D gene: NA

CDR3 DNA: TGCAGCGTTTCCAGGGGGCCGCTCTCTGGGGCCAACGTCCTGACTTTC
CDR3 protein: CSVSRGPLSGANVLTF
clone size: NA
V gene: TRBV29-1
J gene: TRBJ2-6
CDR3 length: 16
D gene: TRBD1

CDR3 DNA: TGCGCCAGCACTTTGGACAGGGTCGGCACTGAAGCTTTCTTT
CDR3 protein: CASTLDRVGTEAFF
clone size: many
V gene: TRBV5-1
J gene: TRBJ1-1
CDR3 length: 14
D gene: TRBD1

CDR3 DNA: TGCGCCAGCAGACAGACGGACAGTGGGGGCACTGAAGCTTTCTTT
CDR3 protein: CASRQTDSGGTEAFF
clone size: few
V gene: TRBV5-1
J gene: TRBJ1-1
CDR3 length: 15
D gene: NA

CDR3 DNA: TGTGCCACCAGCAGGGGAAGTTCCTACGAGCAGTACTTC
CDR3 protein: CATSRGSSYEQYF
clone size: few
V gene: TRBV15
J gene: TRBJ2-7
CDR3 length: 13
D gene: NA

CDR3 DNA: TGCGCCAGCAGCCAAGGACCGGGACTAGCGGGAAAGAGGGGTGAGCAGTTCTTC
CDR3 protein: CASSQGPGLAGKRGEQFF
clone size: NA
V gene: TRBV4-3
J gene: TRBJ2-1
CDR3 length: 18
D gene: TRBD2

CDR3 DNA: TGCAGTGCTAGAGATCCCAGGGATGGGGCTGAAGCTTTCTTT
CDR3 protein: CSARDPRDGAEAFF
clone size: NA
V gene: TRBV20-1
J gene: TRBJ1-1
CDR3 length: 14
D gene: NA

CDR3 DNA: TGCAGCGTCGGAGGGGGGAGGTTCTTCTACGAGCAGTACTTC
CDR3 protein: CSVGGGRFFYEQYF
clone size: NA
V gene: TRBV29-1
J gene: TRBJ2-7
CDR3 length: 14
D gene: NA

CDR3 DNA: TGCAGTGCTAGGGTGCGCGGGAACACCGGGGAGCTGTTTTTT
CDR3 protein: CSARVRGNTGELFF
clone size: NA
V gene: TRBV20-1
J gene: TRBJ2-2
CDR3 length: 14
D gene: NA

CDR3 DNA: TGTGCCAGCAGTTACCGTCTAACAGATACGCAGTATTTT
CDR3 protein: CASSYRLTDTQYF
clone size: few
V gene: TRBV6-5
J gene: TRBJ2-3
CDR3 length: 13
D gene: NA

CDR3 DNA: TGTGCCAGCAGCGAGGGGGCACTACGAAAGCAGTACTTC
CDR3 protein: CASSEGALRKQYF
clone size: few
V gene: TRBV7-9
J gene: TRBJ2-7
CDR3 length: 13
D gene: TRBD1

CDR3 DNA: TGCAGTGCTAGAGATCTCGCTAGCGATACAGATACGCAGTATTTT
CDR3 protein: CSARDLASDTDTQYF
clone size: few
V gene: TRBV20-1
J gene: TRBJ2-3
CDR3 length: 15
D gene: NA

CDR3 DNA: TGCAGTGCTAGTACGCGTACTGAAGCTTTCTTT
CDR3 protein: CSASTRTEAFF
clone size: many
V gene: TRBV20-1
J gene: TRBJ1-1
CDR3 length: 11
D gene: NA

CDR3 DNA: TGCGCCAGCAGCTTGGAGACCATGAACACTGAAGCTTTCTTT
CDR3 protein: CASSLETMNTEAFF
clone size: few
V gene: TRBV5-1
J gene: TRBJ1-1
CDR3 length: 14
D gene: NA

CDR3 DNA: TGTGCCAGCACTTTTAGCATAGCGGGAGGCAATGAGCAGTTCTTC
CDR3 protein: CASTFSIAGGNEQFF
clone size: many
V gene: TRBV6-6
J gene: TRBJ2-1
CDR3 length: 15
D gene: TRBD2

CDR3 DNA: TGTGCCATGGCCGGGACTCCAATAGGGGAGCAGTTCTTC
CDR3 protein: CAMAGTPIGEQFF
clone size: few
V gene: TRBV10-3
J gene: TRBJ2-1
CDR3 length: 13
D gene: NA

CDR3 DNA: TGTGTCAGCAGTGAACGGACAGCCGCCGATCAGCCCCAGCATTTT
CDR3 protein: CVSSERTAADQPQHF
clone size: NA
V gene: TRBV6-1
J gene: TRBJ1-5
CDR3 length: 15
D gene: NA

CDR3 DNA: TGCAGTGCTAGAGATTCCCGGGGCGCCCACACTGGAAACACCATATATTTT
CDR3 protein: CSARDSRGAHTGNTIYF
clone size: few
V gene: TRBV20-1
J gene: TRBJ1-3
CDR3 length: 17
D gene: NA

CDR3 DNA: TGTGCCAGCAGCGAGAGCGGGACAGGGGGGGAAGTCCAGCATTTT
CDR3 protein: CASSESGTGGEVQHF
clone size: NA
V gene: TRBV7-2
J gene: TRBJ1-5
CDR3 length: 15
D gene: TRBD1